The next 3 T cell receptor beta chains were all read from a single sample in a study of human T cells and chemical hapten exposure. Using its own MiXCR run on the RACE reads, TCRdb lists one record per CDR3 protein. The sample carries nearly 85,000 distinct CDR3 sequences, about 9.9% recorded once. Stated time point: patch test 2, 6 weeks after DPC sensitization. Stated treatment: therapeutic diphenylcyclopropenone sensitization with weekly scalp DPC. The sequenced sample was whole blood, obtained in connection with sensitization to the hapten diphenylcyclopropenone (DPC). The receptors come from a man in his late teens or twenties with alopecia areata. Some clones in this sample may be carry-over from other donors' samples.

This clonotype was detected many times. The chain recombines TRBV6-6 with TRBJ1-2; 8 bases fit TRBD1. Unmatched junction bases numbered 7, after V lost 5 bases and J lost 2 bases. Germline CDR1 and CDR2: MNHNY and SVGAGI (reference sequence). The CDR3 contains 15 residues. The CDR3 region has the DNA TGTGCCAGCAGTAACAGGGGGGACATCAACTATGGCTACACCTTC. Its translation: CASSNRGDINYGYTF.

This clonotype showed up many times. This chain joins TRBV11-1 and TRBJ1-6; D unresolved. V was pared by 4 bases and J by 9 bases, with 4 bases between. The CDR3 is 11 residues long. Germline loops: CDR1 SGHAT, CDR2 FQDESV (reference sequence). The CDR3 is CASSYSSPLHF. Written as DNA, the CDR3 is TGTGCCAGCAGCTACTCTTCACCCCTCCACTTT.

This clonotype was found a few times. The chain couples TRBV2 to TRBJ1-2; 9 bases are a match to TRBD1. Germline V lookup: CDR1 SNHLY, CDR2 FYNNEI. CDR3 length equals 12 residues. After removal of 6 bases from V and 8 bases from J, the junction contained 4 bases not matched to a gene. The CDR3 loop reads CASRRTGEGYTF. The CDR3 DNA reads TGTGCCAGCAGACGGACAGGGGAGGGCTACACCTTC.